Each of the 5 T cell receptor beta chains below was sequenced from the same sample in a study of T-cell memory formation after mild COVID-19. TCRdb reanalysed the 5' RACE reads using MiXCR and keeps one entry per CDR3 protein. The repertoire holds around 430,000 distinct CDR3 sequences, with approximately 16% as singletons. Sample: PBMCs or a T cell subset sorted from them (not recorded which). These receptors all come from a man aged 18 to 30 who had mild COVID-19 (a few samples of this study predate the infection). Cell type and time point are not known.

This clonotype was recorded at least ten times. The rearrangement uses TRBV3-1 and TRBJ2-5; 13 positions agree with TRBD2. After removal of 0 bases from V and 5 bases from J, the junction contained 3 bases not matched to a gene. Germline lookup yields CDR1 LGHDT and CDR2 YNNKEL (reference sequence). The CDR3 length is 16 residues. CDR3 DNA: TGTGCCAGCAGCCAAGACGGACTAGCGGGGGTTGAGACCCAGTACTTC. The encoded protein is CASSQDGLAGVETQYF.

V is TRBV19 and J is TRBJ1-2; 10 nucleotides line up with TRBD1. Unmatched junction bases numbered 7, after V lost 5 bases and J lost 4 bases. CDR1 is LNHDA, CDR2 SQIVND, per germline (reference sequence). This CDR3 is 15 amino acids long. The chain's CDR3 is CASSSPGQGIYGYTF. CDR3 coding DNA: TGTGCCAGTAGTTCGCCGGGACAGGGGATCTATGGCTACACCTTC.

This clonotype was counted only a few times. V and J are TRBV14 and TRBJ2-1; D unresolved. The CDR3 sequence is 14 residues long. Germline V gene lookup returns CDR1 SGHDN and CDR2 FVKESK. The V gene lost 2 bases and the J gene lost 3 bases, with 8 bases spanning the gap. The CDR3 sequence is CASSQSSSYNEQFF. The DNA of the CDR3 is TGTGCCAGCAGCCAATCGTCCAGCTACAATGAGCAGTTCTTC.

The table lists this clonotype with a few counts. The chain joins TRBV7-2 to TRBJ1-2, with TRBD1 as a possible D gene (6 bases). CDR3 size: 16 residues. Trimming pared 8 bases from V and 2 bases from J, leaving 21 bases between. Germline lookup yields CDR1 SGHTA and CDR2 FQGNSA. The chain's CDR3 is CASGPFWGRANYGYTF. The CDR3 DNA reads as TGTGCCAGCGGACCCTTTTGGGGGCGAGCCAACTATGGCTACACCTTC.

This clonotype has a handful of counts. The chain employs TRBV7-9 and TRBJ1-1; maybe TRBD1 (5 bases). CDR3 length: 15 residues. The germline gives CDR1 SEHNR, CDR2 FQNEAQ (reference sequence). Trimming took off 4 bases at V and 3 bases at J, with 15 bases between the two ends. The CDR3 loop is CASSSSAEGYTEAFF. Written as DNA, the CDR3 is TGTGCCAGCAGCTCCTCTGCAGAGGGGTACACTGAAGCTTTCTTT.